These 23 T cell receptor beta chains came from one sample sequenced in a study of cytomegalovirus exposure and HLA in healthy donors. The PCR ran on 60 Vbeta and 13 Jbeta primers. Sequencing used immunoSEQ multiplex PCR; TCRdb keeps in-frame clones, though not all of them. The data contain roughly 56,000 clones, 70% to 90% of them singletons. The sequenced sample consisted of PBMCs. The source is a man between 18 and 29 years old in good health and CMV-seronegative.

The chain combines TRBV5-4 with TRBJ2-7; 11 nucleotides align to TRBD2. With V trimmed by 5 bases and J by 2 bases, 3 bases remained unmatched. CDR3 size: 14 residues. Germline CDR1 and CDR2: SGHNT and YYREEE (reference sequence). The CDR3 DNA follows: TGTGCCAGCAGTCTTAGCGGGGGGGCCTACGAGCAGTACTTC. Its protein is CASSLSGGAYEQYF.

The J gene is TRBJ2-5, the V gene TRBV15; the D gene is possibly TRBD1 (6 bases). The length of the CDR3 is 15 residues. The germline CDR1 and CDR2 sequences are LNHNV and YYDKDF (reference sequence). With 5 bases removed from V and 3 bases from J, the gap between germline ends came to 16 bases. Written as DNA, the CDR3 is TGTGCCACCAGCGGGGACGGGACACCCAAAGAGACCCAGTACTTC. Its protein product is CATSGDGTPKETQYF.

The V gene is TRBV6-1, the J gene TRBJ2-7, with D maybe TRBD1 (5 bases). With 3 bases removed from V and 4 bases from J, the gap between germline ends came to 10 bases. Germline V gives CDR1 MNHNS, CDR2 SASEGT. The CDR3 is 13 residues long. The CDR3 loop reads CASSDRVVYEQYF. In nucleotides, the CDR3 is TGTGCCAGCAGTGACAGGGTAGTATACGAGCAGTACTTC.

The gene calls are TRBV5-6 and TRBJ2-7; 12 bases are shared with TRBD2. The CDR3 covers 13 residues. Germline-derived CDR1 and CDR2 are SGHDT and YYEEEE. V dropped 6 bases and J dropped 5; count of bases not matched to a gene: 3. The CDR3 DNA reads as TGTGCCAGCAACCTAGCGGGGGGGCACGAGCAGTACTTC. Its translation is CASNLAGGHEQYF.

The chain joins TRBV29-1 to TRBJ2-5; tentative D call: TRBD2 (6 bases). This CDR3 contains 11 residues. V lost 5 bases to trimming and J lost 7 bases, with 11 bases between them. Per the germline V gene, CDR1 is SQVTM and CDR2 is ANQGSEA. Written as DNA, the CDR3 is TGCAGCGTTCTCCCCGGGGGGACCCAGTACTTC. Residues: CSVLPGGTQYF.

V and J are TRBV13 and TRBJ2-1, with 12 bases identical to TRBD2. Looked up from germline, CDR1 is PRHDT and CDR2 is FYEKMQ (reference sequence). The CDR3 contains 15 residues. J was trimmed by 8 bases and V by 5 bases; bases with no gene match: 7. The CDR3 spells CASSAGLAGTDEQFF. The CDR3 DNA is TGTGCCAGCAGCGCTGGACTAGCGGGGACCGATGAGCAGTTCTTC.

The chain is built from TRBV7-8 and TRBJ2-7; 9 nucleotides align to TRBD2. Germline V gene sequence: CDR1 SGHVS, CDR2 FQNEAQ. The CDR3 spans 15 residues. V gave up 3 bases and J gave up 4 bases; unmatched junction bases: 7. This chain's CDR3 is CASSLGWLAGYEQYF. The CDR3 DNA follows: TGTGCCAGCAGCTTGGGGTGGCTAGCGGGATACGAGCAGTACTTC.

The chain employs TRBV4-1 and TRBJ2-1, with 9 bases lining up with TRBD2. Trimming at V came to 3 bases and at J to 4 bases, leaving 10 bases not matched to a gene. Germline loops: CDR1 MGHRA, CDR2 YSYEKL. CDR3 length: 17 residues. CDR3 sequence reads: CASSHPNSGGSYNEQFF. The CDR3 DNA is TGCGCCAGCAGCCATCCTAATAGCGGGGGTAGTTACAATGAGCAGTTCTTC.

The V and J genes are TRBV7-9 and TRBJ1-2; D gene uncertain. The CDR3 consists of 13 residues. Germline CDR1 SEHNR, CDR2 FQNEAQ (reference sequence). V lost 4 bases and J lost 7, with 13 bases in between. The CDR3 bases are TGTGCCAGCAGCTCCTCCTTCTCGAGTGGCTACACCTTC. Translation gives CASSSSFSSGYTF.

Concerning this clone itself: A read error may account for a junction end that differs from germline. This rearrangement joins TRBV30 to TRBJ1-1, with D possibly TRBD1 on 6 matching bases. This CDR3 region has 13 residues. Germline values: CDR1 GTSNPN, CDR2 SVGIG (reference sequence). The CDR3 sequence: CAWRGHPNAEAFF. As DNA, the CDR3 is TGTGCCTGGAGGGGACACCCGAACGCTGAAGCTTTCTTT.

CDR3 sequence: CASSWGGGGRSNEQFF. The CDR3 region has the DNA TGTGCCAGCAGCTGGGGGGGCGGGGGGCGGTCGAATGAGCAGTTCTTC. The J gene is TRBJ2-1, the V gene TRBV5-6; 8 nucleotides match TRBD2. This CDR3 has 16 amino acids. V lost 3 bases to trimming and J lost 7 bases; unmatched junction nucleotides: 12. The germline CDR1 and CDR2 sequences are SGHDT and YYEEEE.

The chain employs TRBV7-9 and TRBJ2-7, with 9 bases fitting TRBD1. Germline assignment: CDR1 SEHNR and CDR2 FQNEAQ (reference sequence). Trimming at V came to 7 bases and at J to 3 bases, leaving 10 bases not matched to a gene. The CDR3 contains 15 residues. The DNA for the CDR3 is TGTGCCAGCACCCCCCCGGGACAGGGTAACTACGAGCAGTACTTC. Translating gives CASTPPGQGNYEQYF.

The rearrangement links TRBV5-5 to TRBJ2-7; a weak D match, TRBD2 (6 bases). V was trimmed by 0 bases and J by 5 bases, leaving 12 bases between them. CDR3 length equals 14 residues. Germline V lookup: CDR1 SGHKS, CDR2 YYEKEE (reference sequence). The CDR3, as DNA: TGTGCCAGCAGCTTGGCCCCCACGGGGGACGAGCAGTACTTC. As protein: CASSLAPTGDEQYF.

This CDR3 reads CASSLAGPRAEQYF. The CDR3 DNA follows: TGTGCCAGCAGCTTAGCCGGGCCGAGGGCCGAGCAGTACTTC. The chain links TRBV5-4 to TRBJ2-7; D is perhaps TRBD2 (5 bases). V lost 2 bases and J 6 bases, leaving 15 bases between the germline ends. CDR3 length equals 14 residues. Per germline, CDR1 SGHNT and CDR2 YYREEE (reference sequence).

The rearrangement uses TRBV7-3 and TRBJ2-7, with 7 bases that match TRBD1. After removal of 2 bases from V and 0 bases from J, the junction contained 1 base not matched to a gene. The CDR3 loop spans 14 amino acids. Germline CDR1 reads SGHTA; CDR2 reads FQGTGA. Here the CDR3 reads CASSLSGGSYEQYF. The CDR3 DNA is TGTGCCAGCAGCTTATCAGGGGGCTCCTACGAGCAGTACTTC.

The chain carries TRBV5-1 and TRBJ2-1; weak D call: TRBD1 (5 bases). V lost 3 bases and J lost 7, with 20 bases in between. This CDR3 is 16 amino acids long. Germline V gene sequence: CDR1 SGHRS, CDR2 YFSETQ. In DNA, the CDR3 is TGCGCCAGCAGCTCGGTCGTAAGGGGCATAGGGAATGAGCAGTTCTTC. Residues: CASSSVVRGIGNEQFF.

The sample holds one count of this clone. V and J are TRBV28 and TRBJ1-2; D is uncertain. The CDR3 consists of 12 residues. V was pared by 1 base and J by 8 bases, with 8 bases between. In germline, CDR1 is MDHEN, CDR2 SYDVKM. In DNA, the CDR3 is TGTGCCAGCAGTTTATCGCTCAGGGGCTACACCTTC. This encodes CASSLSLRGYTF.

The CDR3 sequence: CSVELGGGSDEQYF. The CDR3 DNA reads as TGCAGCGTTGAACTAGGGGGCGGATCCGACGAGCAGTACTTC. The gene calls are TRBV29-1 and TRBJ2-7, with 7 bases identical to TRBD1. The V gene end was trimmed by 2 bases and the J gene end by 5 bases; junction bases not matched to a gene: 9. Germline-derived CDR1 and CDR2 are SQVTM and ANQGSEA. This CDR3 is 14 amino acids long.

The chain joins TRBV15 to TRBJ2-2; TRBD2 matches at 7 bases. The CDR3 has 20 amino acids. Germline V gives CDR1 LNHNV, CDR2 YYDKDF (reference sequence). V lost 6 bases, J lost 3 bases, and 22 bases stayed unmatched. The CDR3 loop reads CATRHLSDLSGELYTGELFF. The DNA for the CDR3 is TGTGCCACCAGACACTTAAGCGACTTAAGCGGGGAGCTTTACACCGGGGAGCTGTTTTTT. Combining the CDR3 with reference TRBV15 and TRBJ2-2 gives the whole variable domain DAMVIQNPRYQVTQFGKPVTLSCSQTLNHNVMYWYQQKSSQAPKLLFHYYDKDFNNEADTPDNFQSRRPNTSFCFLDIRSPGLGDTAMYLCATRHLSDLSGELYTGELFFGEGSRLTVL.

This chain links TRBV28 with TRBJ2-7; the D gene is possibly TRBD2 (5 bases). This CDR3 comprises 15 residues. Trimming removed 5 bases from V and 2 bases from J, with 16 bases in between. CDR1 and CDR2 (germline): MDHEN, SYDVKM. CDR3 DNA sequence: TGTGCCAGCAGTGAGGGAACAGCCTCTCCCTACGAGCAGTACTTC. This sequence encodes CASSEGTASPYEQYF.

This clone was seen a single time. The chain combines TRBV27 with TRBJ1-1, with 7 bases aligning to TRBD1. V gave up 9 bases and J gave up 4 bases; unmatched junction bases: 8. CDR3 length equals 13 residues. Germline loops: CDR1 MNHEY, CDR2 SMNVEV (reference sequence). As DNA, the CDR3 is TGTGCCAGTACCAGGGGGTTTGGCACTGAAGCTTTCTTT. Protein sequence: CASTRGFGTEAFF.

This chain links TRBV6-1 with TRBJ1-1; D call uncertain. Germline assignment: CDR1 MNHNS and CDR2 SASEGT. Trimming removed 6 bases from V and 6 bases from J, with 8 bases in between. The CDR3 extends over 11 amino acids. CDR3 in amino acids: CASSRSPEAFF. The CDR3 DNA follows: TGTGCCAGCAGCCGGTCCCCTGAAGCTTTCTTT.

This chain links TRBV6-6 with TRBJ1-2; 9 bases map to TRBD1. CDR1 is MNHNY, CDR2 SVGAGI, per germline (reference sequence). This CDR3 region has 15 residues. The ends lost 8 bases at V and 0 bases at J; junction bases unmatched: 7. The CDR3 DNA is TGTGCCAGCGACGGACAGGGGCGCTCTAACTATGGCTACACCTTC. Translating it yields CASDGQGRSNYGYTF.